The clone carrying this T cell receptor beta chain was detected ten times or more. Its antigen is not identified. This entry belongs to a study of T-cell memory formation after mild COVID-19. Study details: Across donors, TCR clusters were largely donor specific. Study observations and caveats: A second wave expanding day 15 to 37 was CD4+-biased; contracting clones were balanced. Second-wave clones with a day 37 peak had unconfirmed SARS-CoV-2 specificity.

The authors produced TCR alpha and TCR beta cDNA libraries with sample barcodes and UMIs by 5'RACE using constant-segment primers. TCRdb redid the calling of the 5' RACE reads with MiXCR, one entry per CDR3 protein. The repertoire consists of about 130,000 distinct CDR3 sequences, with roughly 6% occurring once and the leading ten covering 2% to 2.5%. Germline lookup yields CDR1 SGHDT and CDR2 YYEEEE. Losses at the gene ends were 4 bases for V and 3 bases for J; bases not matched to a gene: 7. This CDR3 is 16 amino acids long. The rearrangement joins TRBV5-6 to TRBJ2-2, with 9 positions matching TRBD1. The specimen was PBMCs or a T cell subset sorted from them (not recorded which). The sequence came from an adult woman who had mild COVID-19 (a few samples of this study predate the infection). Cell type and time point are not known. In DNA, the CDR3 is TGTGCCAGCAGCCTGGACAGGGGACTTGACACCGGGGAGCTGTTTTTT. This sequence encodes CASSLDRGLDTGELFF. Full variable domain (rest looked up from reference TRBV5-6 and TRBJ2-2): DAGVTQSPTHLIKTRGQQVTLRCSPKSGHDTVSWYQQALGQGPQFIFQYYEEEERQRGNFPDRFSGHQFPNYSSELNVNALLLGDSALYLCASSLDRGLDTGELFFGEGSRLTVL.